These T cell receptor beta chains were read from a single sample in a study of blood T cells in healthy people across ages. TCRdb re-called the 5' RACE reads with MiXCR, one entry per CDR3 protein. The sample consists of 650,000 to 1,000,000 distinct CDR3 sequences, around 50% of them appearing once. Input material: blood. The origin of the receptors is an older man in good health. The CDR3 runs from the conserved cysteine through the conserved F or W. Fields, in order: V gene, D gene, J gene, clone size, CDR3 DNA, CDR3 protein. The D gene is left open where the match is weak. The size entry is marked missing in some rows and otherwise reads once, few, many or a size class.

V gene: TRBV12-3/TRBV12-4; D gene: .; J gene: TRBJ2-1; clone size: once; CDR3 DNA: TGTACCAGCAGTTTTATCACACCCTACAATGAGCAGTTCTTC; CDR3 protein: CTSSFITPYNEQFF
V gene: TRBV29-1; D gene: TRBD2; J gene: TRBJ2-5; clone size: .; CDR3 DNA: TGCAGCGTTGGGCCCTGGGGGGGAAGCCAAGAGACCCAGTACTTC; CDR3 protein: CSVGPWGGSQETQYF
V gene: TRBV4-2; D gene: .; J gene: TRBJ2-2; clone size: many; CDR3 DNA: TGTGCCAGCAGCCGAGTCGAAATGGCGGGATCAAACACCGGGGAGCTGTTTTTT; CDR3 protein: CASSRVEMAGSNTGELFF
V gene: TRBV15; D gene: .; J gene: TRBJ2-3; clone size: few; CDR3 DNA: TGTGCCACCAGCAGAGAAAAAGCAGGGAACACAGATACGCAGTATTTT; CDR3 protein: CATSREKAGNTDTQYF
V gene: TRBV20-1; D gene: .; J gene: TRBJ2-7; clone size: once; CDR3 DNA: TGCAGTGCTCCGCACACACGGTCCTACGAGCAGTACTTC; CDR3 protein: CSAPHTRSYEQYF
V gene: TRBV28; D gene: TRBD2; J gene: TRBJ2-7; clone size: .; CDR3 DNA: TGTGCCAGCAGTTTTTGGACTAGCGGGAGGGGTGGGGAGCAGTACTTC; CDR3 protein: CASSFWTSGRGGEQYF
V gene: TRBV13; D gene: .; J gene: TRBJ2-3; clone size: few; CDR3 DNA: TGTGCCAGCAGCTTAGTGGGAAACCCATCGACCACAGATACGCAGTATTTT; CDR3 protein: CASSLVGNPSTTDTQYF
V gene: TRBV6-6; D gene: TRBD1; J gene: TRBJ2-7; clone size: .; CDR3 DNA: TGTGCCAGCACCAGGGGACAGGACTCCTACGAGCAGTACTTC; CDR3 protein: CASTRGQDSYEQYF
V gene: TRBV5-1; D gene: TRBD1; J gene: TRBJ2-7; clone size: once; CDR3 DNA: TGCGCCAGCAGGCCCGGGACAGACTACGAGCAGTACTTC; CDR3 protein: CASRPGTDYEQYF
V gene: TRBV5-1; D gene: TRBD1; J gene: TRBJ1-2; clone size: .; CDR3 DNA: TGCGCCAGCAGCTTGGGGGACAGAGACTATGGCTACACCTTC; CDR3 protein: CASSLGDRDYGYTF
V gene: TRBV5-1; D gene: .; J gene: TRBJ1-2; clone size: few; CDR3 DNA: TGCGCCAGCAGCTTGGCCGTAGACAGCCGAACTTATGGCTACACCTTC; CDR3 protein: CASSLAVDSRTYGYTF
V gene: TRBV7-2; D gene: TRBD2; J gene: TRBJ2-4; clone size: few; CDR3 DNA: TGTGCCAGCAGTCCAGCTAGCGGGAGAACCAAAAACATTCAGTACTTC; CDR3 protein: CASSPASGRTKNIQYF
V gene: TRBV12-3/TRBV12-4; D gene: .; J gene: TRBJ2-1; clone size: many; CDR3 DNA: TGTGCCAGCAGTTTGTGGGAATCCGAGCAGTTCTTC; CDR3 protein: CASSLWESEQFF
V gene: TRBV20-1; D gene: TRBD2; J gene: TRBJ2-7; clone size: few; CDR3 DNA: TGCAGTGCTAGCCCAGAGATAGGGCTAGCGGGCAACCTCTACGAGCAGTACTTC; CDR3 protein: CSASPEIGLAGNLYEQYF
V gene: TRBV24-1; D gene: .; J gene: TRBJ1-4; clone size: few; CDR3 DNA: TGTGCCACCAGCGGACGGGGGCCTAATGAAAAACTGTTTTTT; CDR3 protein: CATSGRGPNEKLFF
V gene: TRBV10-3; D gene: .; J gene: TRBJ1-1; clone size: few; CDR3 DNA: TGTGCCATCAGTGAGGTAATGAACACTGAAGCTTTCTTT; CDR3 protein: CAISEVMNTEAFF
V gene: TRBV7-3; D gene: TRBD2; J gene: TRBJ2-3; clone size: few; CDR3 DNA: TGTGCCAGCAGCTTAACGGCTAGCGGGAGCACAGATACGCAGTATTTT; CDR3 protein: CASSLTASGSTDTQYF
V gene: TRBV7-2; D gene: .; J gene: TRBJ1-6; clone size: few; CDR3 DNA: TGTGCCAGCAGCTTAGGTCCGGGGGATAATTCACCCCTCCACTTT; CDR3 protein: CASSLGPGDNSPLHF
V gene: TRBV12-3/TRBV12-4; D gene: .; J gene: TRBJ2-6; clone size: few; CDR3 DNA: TGTGCCAGCAGTACTCCGGACTCGGAGCCTGGGGCCAACGTCCTGACTTTC; CDR3 protein: CASSTPDSEPGANVLTF
V gene: TRBV20-1; D gene: .; J gene: TRBJ2-5; clone size: .; CDR3 DNA: TGCAGTGCTAGAATACCAAGCTCCTTCCCCGGAAAGTTGAATGAGCAGTACTTC; CDR3 protein: CSARIPSSFPGKLNEQYF
V gene: TRBV12-3/TRBV12-4; D gene: TRBD1; J gene: TRBJ2-7; clone size: few; CDR3 DNA: TGTGCCAGCAGTTCATCGGGACAGGGGGCGGGCGAGCAGTACTTC; CDR3 protein: CASSSSGQGAGEQYF
V gene: TRBV18; D gene: .; J gene: TRBJ2-1; clone size: .; CDR3 DNA: TGTGCCAGCAGCCAAGTGGATGAGCAGTTCTTC; CDR3 protein: CASSQVDEQFF
V gene: TRBV20-1; D gene: .; J gene: TRBJ2-7; clone size: .; CDR3 DNA: TGCAGTACCAGAGATCTGGGGAGTCAGGTCTACGAGCAGTACTTC; CDR3 protein: CSTRDLGSQVYEQYF
V gene: TRBV11-2; D gene: TRBD2; J gene: TRBJ2-3; clone size: .; CDR3 DNA: TGTGCCAGCAGCTTCGGGGGAGCGGGAGGACCCGCAGATACGCAGTATTTT; CDR3 protein: CASSFGGAGGPADTQYF
V gene: TRBV4-1; D gene: TRBD1; J gene: TRBJ2-7; clone size: .; CDR3 DNA: TGCGCCAGCAGCCAAGAAGAGGGAGGGACAGGGCCCCCCTACGAGCAGTACTTC; CDR3 protein: CASSQEEGGTGPPYEQYF
V gene: TRBV25-1; D gene: .; J gene: TRBJ2-5; clone size: .; CDR3 DNA: TGTGCCAGCAGTATAACAGGGATCCAAGAGACCCAGTACTTC; CDR3 protein: CASSITGIQETQYF
V gene: TRBV12-3/TRBV12-4; D gene: .; J gene: TRBJ2-3; clone size: few; CDR3 DNA: TGTGCCAGCATGTTTACGGGGAGCACAGATACGCAGTATTTT; CDR3 protein: CASMFTGSTDTQYF
V gene: TRBV27; D gene: .; J gene: TRBJ1-6; clone size: few; CDR3 DNA: TGTGCCAGCAGCGAGGGTAATTCACCCCTCCACTTT; CDR3 protein: CASSEGNSPLHF
V gene: TRBV6-1; D gene: .; J gene: TRBJ1-2; clone size: .; CDR3 DNA: TGTGCCAGCAGTGAAGCGCCAGGACAGTACTATGGCTACACCTTC; CDR3 protein: CASSEAPGQYYGYTF
V gene: TRBV2; D gene: TRBD1; J gene: TRBJ1-2; clone size: .; CDR3 DNA: TGTGCCAGCAAGGGACAGAGCTTCTATGGCTACACCTTC; CDR3 protein: CASKGQSFYGYTF
V gene: TRBV20-1; D gene: .; J gene: TRBJ1-3; clone size: .; CDR3 DNA: TGCAGTGCTAGAGATATCGGGACTGGGGGAAACACCATATATTTT; CDR3 protein: CSARDIGTGGNTIYF
V gene: TRBV6-1; D gene: .; J gene: TRBJ1-1; clone size: once; CDR3 DNA: TGTGCCAGCAGTGAAGATTGGGATACTGAAGCTTTCTTT; CDR3 protein: CASSEDWDTEAFF
V gene: TRBV2; D gene: .; J gene: TRBJ1-6; clone size: .; CDR3 DNA: TGTGCCAGCATGGTGACAGTTTCTAATTCACCCCTCCACTTT; CDR3 protein: CASMVTVSNSPLHF
V gene: TRBV20-1; D gene: .; J gene: TRBJ2-5; clone size: .; CDR3 DNA: TGCAGTGCTAGCATAGGGAATGGGCACAATGAGCAGTACTTC; CDR3 protein: CSASIGNGHNEQYF
V gene: TRBV6-6; D gene: TRBD1; J gene: TRBJ2-1; clone size: .; CDR3 DNA: TGCGCCAGCAGGCCGGGACAGGGGGGCGATGAGCAGTTCTTC; CDR3 protein: CASRPGQGGDEQFF
V gene: TRBV5-1; D gene: TRBD1; J gene: TRBJ1-1; clone size: few; CDR3 DNA: TGCGCCAGCAGCAGGACAGGGTCCCTGAACACTGAAGCTTTCTTT; CDR3 protein: CASSRTGSLNTEAFF
V gene: TRBV7-2; D gene: TRBD1; J gene: TRBJ1-1; clone size: .; CDR3 DNA: TGTGCCAGCAGCTTACCCCGACAGGGGTGGACTGAAGCTTTCTTT; CDR3 protein: CASSLPRQGWTEAFF
V gene: TRBV5-1; D gene: .; J gene: TRBJ1-3; clone size: .; CDR3 DNA: TGCGCCAGCAGGGCGGATCCTGGTGGGGACACCATATATTTT; CDR3 protein: CASRADPGGDTIYF
V gene: TRBV20-1; D gene: TRBD1; J gene: TRBJ1-2; clone size: few; CDR3 DNA: TGCAGTGCTCCATTAACCCAGGGGGCGGATGGCTACACCTTC; CDR3 protein: CSAPLTQGADGYTF
V gene: TRBV9; D gene: .; J gene: TRBJ2-7; clone size: .; CDR3 DNA: TGTGCCAGCAGCGTAGAGCTTCAGGCGGGTATCTACGAGCAGTACTTC; CDR3 protein: CASSVELQAGIYEQYF
V gene: TRBV14; D gene: .; J gene: TRBJ2-5; clone size: .; CDR3 DNA: TGTGCCAGCAGTACCCGGACTACATCCCAAGAGACCCAGTACTTC; CDR3 protein: CASSTRTTSQETQYF
V gene: TRBV9; D gene: .; J gene: TRBJ1-2; clone size: .; CDR3 DNA: TGTGCCAGCAGCGTAGACGGTTTCTATGGCTACACCTTC; CDR3 protein: CASSVDGFYGYTF
V gene: TRBV5-1; D gene: .; J gene: TRBJ2-4; clone size: .; CDR3 DNA: TGCGCCAGCAGGACGGCCGACAATGAGCAGTACTTC; CDR3 protein: CASRTADNEQYF
V gene: TRBV25-1; D gene: TRBD2; J gene: TRBJ2-1; clone size: .; CDR3 DNA: TGTGCCAGCAGACTAGCGGGGACCAATGAGCAGTTCTTC; CDR3 protein: CASRLAGTNEQFF
V gene: TRBV28; D gene: TRBD2; J gene: TRBJ2-7; clone size: .; CDR3 DNA: TGTGCCAGCAGTCCCCCGGGACTAGCGGGATCACGCTACGAGCAGTACTTC; CDR3 protein: CASSPPGLAGSRYEQYF
V gene: TRBV9; D gene: TRBD2; J gene: TRBJ2-7; clone size: once; CDR3 DNA: TGTGCCAGCAGCTCGACCGGGACTAGCGGGATTATTTACGAGCAGTACTTC; CDR3 protein: CASSSTGTSGIIYEQYF
V gene: TRBV29-1; D gene: TRBD2; J gene: TRBJ2-5; clone size: few; CDR3 DNA: TGCAGCGTTGTGCTAGCGGGAGTGGAGACCCAGTACTTC; CDR3 protein: CSVVLAGVETQYF
V gene: TRBV20-1; D gene: TRBD1; J gene: TRBJ2-7; clone size: .; CDR3 DNA: TGCAGTGCTAGAGAGCGGGCCGGGACAGGGAGCGAGCAGTACTTC; CDR3 protein: CSARERAGTGSEQYF